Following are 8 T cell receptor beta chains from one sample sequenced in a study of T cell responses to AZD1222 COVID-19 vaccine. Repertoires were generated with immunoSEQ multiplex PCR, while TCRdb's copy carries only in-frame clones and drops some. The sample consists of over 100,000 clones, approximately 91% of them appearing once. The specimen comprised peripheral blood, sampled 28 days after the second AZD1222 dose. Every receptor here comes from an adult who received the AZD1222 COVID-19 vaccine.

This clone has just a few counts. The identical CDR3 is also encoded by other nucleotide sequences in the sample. As DNA, the CDR3 is TGCGCCAGCAGCTTCGGACAGGGCACTGAAGCTTTCTTT. This gives the protein CASSFGQGTEAFF. This chain uses TRBV5-1 with TRBJ1-1; 8 nucleotides match TRBD1. CDR1 is SGHRS, CDR2 YFSETQ, per germline. This CDR3 comprises 13 residues. Unmatched junction bases numbered 1, after V lost 2 bases and J lost 4 bases.

The DNA of the CDR3 is TGTGCCAGTACCCTTAGGGCCGGCATAGAGACCCAGTACTTC. Residues: CASTLRAGIETQYF. The chain employs TRBV19 and TRBJ2-5, with no clear D. The CDR3 loop spans 14 amino acids. The germline V gene has CDR1 LNHDA and CDR2 SQIVND (reference sequence). Trimming removed 7 bases at V and 4 bases at J, with 16 bases between.

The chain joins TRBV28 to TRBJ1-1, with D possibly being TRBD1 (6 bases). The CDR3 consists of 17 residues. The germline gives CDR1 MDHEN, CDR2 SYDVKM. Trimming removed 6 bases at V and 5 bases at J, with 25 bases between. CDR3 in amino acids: CASRVLTGHRGGTEAFF. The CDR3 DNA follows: TGTGCCAGCAGGGTCTTAACGGGACACCGGGGAGGAACTGAAGCTTTCTTT.

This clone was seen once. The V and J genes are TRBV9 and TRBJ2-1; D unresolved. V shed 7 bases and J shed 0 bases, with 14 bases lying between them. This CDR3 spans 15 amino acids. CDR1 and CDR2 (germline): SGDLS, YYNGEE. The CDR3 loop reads CASSGGIASYNEQFF. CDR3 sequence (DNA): TGTGCCAGCTCGGGTGGCATCGCCTCCTACAATGAGCAGTTCTTC.

In DNA form, the CDR3 reads TGTGCCAGCAGTACCTCCGGGCGGGAAGCTTTCTTT. Translated, it gives CASSTSGREAFF. The V gene is TRBV28, the J gene TRBJ1-1; D remains unclear. Germline V lookup: CDR1 MDHEN, CDR2 SYDVKM. The CDR3 length is 12 residues. Trimming removed 5 bases at V and 8 bases at J, with 12 bases between.

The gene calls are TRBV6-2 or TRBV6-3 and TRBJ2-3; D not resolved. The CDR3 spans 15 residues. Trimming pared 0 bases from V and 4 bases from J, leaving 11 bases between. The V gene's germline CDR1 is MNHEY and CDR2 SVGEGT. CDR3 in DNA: TGTGCCAGCAGTTACTCGCCTAGTAGGGCAGATACGCAGTATTTT. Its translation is CASSYSPSRADTQYF.

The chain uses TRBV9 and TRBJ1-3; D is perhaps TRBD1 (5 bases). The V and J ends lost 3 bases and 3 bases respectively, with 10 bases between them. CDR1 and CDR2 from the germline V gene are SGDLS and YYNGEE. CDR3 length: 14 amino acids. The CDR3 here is CASSARVGGNTIYF. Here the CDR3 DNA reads TGTGCCAGCAGCGCCAGGGTAGGTGGAAACACCATATATTTT.

The CDR3, as DNA: TGTGCCAGCAGTGCTAGGACAGGGCGGTACGAGCAGTACTTC. This encodes CASSARTGRYEQYF. The chain combines TRBV7-2 with TRBJ2-7, with 8 bases lining up with TRBD1. This CDR3 is built from 14 residues. Germline loops: CDR1 SGHTA, CDR2 FQGNSA. Trimming removed 6 bases from V and 4 bases from J; junction bases left unmatched: 8.